This TCR beta chain was identified in a study of blood T cells in healthy people across ages. This clonotype was recorded a few times. The antigen remains undetermined. Primed by a sample-barcoded 5' primer and a J-beta primer mix, a second PCR proceeded for about 6 to 11 cycles. Sequencing yielded, for each sample, at least 2.5 million paired-end reads carrying CDR3. TCRdb called the 5' RACE reads again in MiXCR, with one record for every CDR3 protein. The table records about 630,000 distinct CDR3 sequences, roughly 21% of them present only once. In germline, CDR1 is MNHEY, CDR2 SVGAGI. This CDR3 has 16 residues. Study conclusions and caveats: Fewer expanded clones and more diversity marked long-lived versus aged donors.

This TCR derives from a man in his sixties or seventies in good health. The rearrangement joins TRBV6-5 to TRBJ2-7; 12 positions agree with TRBD2. The J call may not be correct, given that the DNA end is closer to TRBJ2-1. The sequenced sample consisted of blood. The CDR3 nucleotides are TGTGCCAGCAGCTACCCGACTAGCGGGAGTGGGAATGAGCAGTTCTTC. It codes for CASSYPTSGSGNEQFF.